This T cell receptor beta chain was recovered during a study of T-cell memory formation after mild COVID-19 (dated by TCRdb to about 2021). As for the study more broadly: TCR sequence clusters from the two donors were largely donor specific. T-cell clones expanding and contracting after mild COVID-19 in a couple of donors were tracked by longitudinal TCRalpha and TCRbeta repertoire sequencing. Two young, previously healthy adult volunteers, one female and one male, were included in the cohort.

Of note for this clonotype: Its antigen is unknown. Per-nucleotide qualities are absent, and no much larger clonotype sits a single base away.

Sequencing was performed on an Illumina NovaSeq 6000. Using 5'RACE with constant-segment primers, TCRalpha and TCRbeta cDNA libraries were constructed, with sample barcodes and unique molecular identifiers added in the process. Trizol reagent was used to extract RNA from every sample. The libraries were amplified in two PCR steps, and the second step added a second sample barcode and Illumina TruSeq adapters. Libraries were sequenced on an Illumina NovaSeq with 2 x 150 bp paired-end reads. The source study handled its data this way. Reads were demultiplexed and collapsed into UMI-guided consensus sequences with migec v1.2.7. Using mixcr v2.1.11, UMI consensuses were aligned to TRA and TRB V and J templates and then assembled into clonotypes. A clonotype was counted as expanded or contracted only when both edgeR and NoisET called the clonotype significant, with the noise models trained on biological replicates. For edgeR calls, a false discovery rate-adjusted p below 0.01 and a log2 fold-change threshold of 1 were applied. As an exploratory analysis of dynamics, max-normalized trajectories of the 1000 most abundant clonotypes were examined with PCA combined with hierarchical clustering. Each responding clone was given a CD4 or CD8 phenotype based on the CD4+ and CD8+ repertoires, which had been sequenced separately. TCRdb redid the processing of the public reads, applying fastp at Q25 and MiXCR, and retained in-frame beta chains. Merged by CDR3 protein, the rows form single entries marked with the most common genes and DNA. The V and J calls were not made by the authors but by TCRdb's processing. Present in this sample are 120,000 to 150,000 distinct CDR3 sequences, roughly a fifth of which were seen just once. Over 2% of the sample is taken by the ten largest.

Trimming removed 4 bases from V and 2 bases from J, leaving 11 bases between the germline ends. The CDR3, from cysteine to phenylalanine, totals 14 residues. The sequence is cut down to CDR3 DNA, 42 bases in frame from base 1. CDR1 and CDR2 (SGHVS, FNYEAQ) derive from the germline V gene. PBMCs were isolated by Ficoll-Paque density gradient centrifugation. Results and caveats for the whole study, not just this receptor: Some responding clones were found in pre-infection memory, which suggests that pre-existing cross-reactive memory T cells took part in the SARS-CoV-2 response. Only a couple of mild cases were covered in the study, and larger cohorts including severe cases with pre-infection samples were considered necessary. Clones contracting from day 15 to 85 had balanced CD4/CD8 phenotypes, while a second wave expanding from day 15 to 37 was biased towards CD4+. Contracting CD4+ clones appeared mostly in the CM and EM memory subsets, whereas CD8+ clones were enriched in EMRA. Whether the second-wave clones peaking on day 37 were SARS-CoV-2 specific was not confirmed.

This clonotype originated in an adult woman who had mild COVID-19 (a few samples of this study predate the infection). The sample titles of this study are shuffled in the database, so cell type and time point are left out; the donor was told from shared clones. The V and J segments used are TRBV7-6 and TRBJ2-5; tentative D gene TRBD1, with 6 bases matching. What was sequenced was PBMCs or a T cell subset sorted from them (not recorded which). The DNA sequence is TGTGCCAGCAGCTCGATGGACAGACAAGAGACCCAGTACTTC. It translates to CASSSMDRQETQYF. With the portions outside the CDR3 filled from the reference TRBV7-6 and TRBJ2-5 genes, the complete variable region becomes GAGVSQSPRYKVTKRGQDVALRCDPISGHVSLYWYRQALGQGPEFLTYFNYEAQQDKSGLPNDRFSAERPEGSISTLTIQRTEQRDSAMYRCASSSMDRQETQYFGPGTRLLVL.